These 6 T cell receptor beta chains were all obtained from the same sample, sequenced in a study of blood T cell repertoires in COVID-19. Profiled with immunoSEQ multiplex PCR; TCRdb holds only in-frame clones, not every one. The data hold roughly 240,000 clones, with roughly four fifths observed a single time. Specimen: peripheral blood. These receptors were obtained from a woman aged 70-85 years with acute or convalescent COVID-19.

This chain uses TRBV6-5 with TRBJ2-2; the match to TRBD2 covers 7 bases. Losses at the gene ends were 6 bases for V and 1 base for J; bases not matched to a gene: 8. The CDR3 loop spans 16 amino acids. The germline V gene encodes CDR1 MNHEY and CDR2 SVGAGI. The CDR3 DNA follows: TGTGCCAGCAGCTACGGCCTAGCGGAGAACACCGGGGAGCTGTTTTTT. Encoded protein: CASSYGLAENTGELFF.

CDR3 sequence (DNA): TGTGCCAGCAGTGACTCTCCATTCACCGGGGAGCTGTTTTTT. This translates into CASSDSPFTGELFF. The V call is TRBV6-4, the J call TRBJ2-2; D call uncertain. The CDR3 length is 14 residues. V lost 0 bases and J 4 bases, leaving 6 bases between the germline ends. Germline V gene sequence: CDR1 MRHNA, CDR2 SNTAGT.

The chain combines TRBV18 with TRBJ1-2, with D unclear. The CDR3 is made up of 13 amino acids. Per the germline V gene, CDR1 is KGHSH and CDR2 is LQKENI. The V end lost 2 bases, the J end lost 4 bases, and 8 bases lay between the germline ends. CDR3 nucleotide sequence: TGTGCCAGCTCACCAACAGATTTCTATGGCTACACCTTC. Translated: CASSPTDFYGYTF.

V and J are TRBV5-5 and TRBJ1-5, with 9 nucleotides matching TRBD1. The germline CDR1 and CDR2 sequences are SGHKS and YYEKEE (reference sequence). The CDR3 covers 15 residues. V trimming: 4 bases; J trimming: 6 bases; junction bases outside the gene matches: 8. CDR3 region: CASSPGQGVGQPQHF. DNA of the CDR3: TGTGCCAGCAGCCCGGGACAGGGCGTCGGTCAGCCCCAGCATTTT.

The chain links TRBV10-1 to TRBJ1-5; TRBD1 agrees at 9 bases. Germline CDR1 reads WNHNN; CDR2 reads SYGVQD (reference sequence). Trimming removed 3 bases from V and 0 bases from J; junction bases left unmatched: 9. The CDR3 has 18 residues. The CDR3 DNA reads TGCGCCAGCAGTGATAGGACAGGGGACACGTATAGCAATCAGCCCCAGCATTTT. Its protein product is CASSDRTGDTYSNQPQHF.

This clone occurred once. DNA for the CDR3: TGTGCCAGCGGCCCTGGGAGTGGCTACACCTTC. Translated: CASGPGSGYTF. The chain has TRBV7-8 and TRBJ1-2; D not certain. The CDR3 extends over 11 amino acids. Germline CDR1 is SGHVS and CDR2 is FQNEAQ. V was cut by 8 bases and J by 7 bases, with 11 bases left in between.